The 27 T cell receptor beta chains below come from one sample, sequenced in a study of shared clonotypes between healthy human individuals. Clones were sequenced by immunoSEQ multiplex PCR, and TCRdb holds only the in-frame ones, with some missing. The sample carries fewer than 650,000 clones, around 80% recorded once. The specimen sequenced was PBMCs. Receptors were obtained from a woman in her forties in good health. Some clones in this sample may be carry-over from other donors' samples.

This clone was recorded once. J is TRBJ2-1 and V is TRBV4-1, with a tentative D call TRBD2 (5 bases). The ends were cut back, 2 bases at V and 6 bases at J, with 23 bases in the middle. Germline CDR1 reads MGHRA; CDR2 reads YSYEKL. The CDR3 loop spans 18 amino acids. The CDR3, as DNA: TGCGCCAGCAGCCAACAACCCGCCTCGGAGGTTGACCTCAATGAGCAGTTCTTC. Amino acids: CASSQQPASEVDLNEQFF.

V usage is TRBV7-9 and J usage is TRBJ2-2; D remains unclear. The CDR3 loop spans 14 amino acids. Trimming left V 3 bases short and J 0 bases short, with 5 bases between. Germline CDR1 reads SEHNR; CDR2 reads FQNEAQ (reference sequence). In nucleotides, the CDR3 is TGTGCCAGCAGCTTGGTGACGAACACCGGGGAGCTGTTTTTT. This codes for CASSLVTNTGELFF.

V usage is TRBV6-1 and J usage is TRBJ1-5, with TRBD1 matching over 10 bases. This CDR3 comprises 16 residues. In germline, CDR1 is MNHNS, CDR2 SASEGT. J gave up 5 bases and V 0 bases, and 4 bases lay outside the gene matches. The CDR3 DNA reads TGTGCCAGCAGTGAAGCGGGGGGACAGGGGCATCAGCCCCAGCATTTT. Its protein is CASSEAGGQGHQPQHF.

This clone appeared a single time. Given a much more abundant clone one base away, this may be a read error. The same CDR3 also results from other DNA sequences found in this sample. The chain has TRBV30 and TRBJ1-6; D not certain. CDR1 GTSNPN and CDR2 SVGIG come from the germline V gene (reference sequence). This CDR3 is built from 13 residues. Trimming pared 3 bases from V and 0 bases from J, leaving 3 bases between. The CDR3 DNA follows: TGTGCCTGGAGAGGCTCCTATAATTCACCCCTCCACTTT. Translation gives CAWRGSYNSPLHF.

Only one count was recorded for this clone. J is TRBJ2-3 and V is TRBV9; 11 positions match TRBD1. The germline V gene has CDR1 SGDLS and CDR2 YYNGEE. The CDR3 is 16 amino acids. With 4 bases clipped from V and 5 bases from J, the junction kept 9 bases outside the gene matches. CDR3 loop: CASSPRTGGAGDTQYF. The CDR3 DNA sequence: TGTGCCAGCAGCCCTAGGACAGGGGGCGCCGGAGATACGCAGTATTTT.

The J gene is TRBJ2-6, the V gene TRBV18; the match to TRBD2 covers 7 bases. The CDR3 runs 14 residues. The junction had 1 base not matched to a gene; V was cut back by 8 bases and J by 0 bases. Germline CDR1 and CDR2: KGHSH and LQKENI. For the CDR3, the DNA is TGTGCCAGCGGGAGGGGCTCTGGGGCCAACGTCCTGACTTTC. It is translated as CASGRGSGANVLTF.

The chain is built from TRBV30 and TRBJ1-4; TRBD1 is a possible D gene (5 bases). The CDR3 spans 15 residues. V was clipped by 8 bases and J by 0 bases, with 16 bases between them. From germline, CDR1 is GTSNPN and CDR2 SVGIG (reference sequence). CDR3 coding DNA: TGTGCCGGTCGGGGGGGACTGACAACTAATGAAAAACTGTTTTTT. This translates into CAGRGGLTTNEKLFF.

The chain has TRBV9 and TRBJ1-5; 10 bases are a match to TRBD1. V lost 0 bases, J lost 5 bases, and 2 bases stayed unmatched. Germline V gene sequence: CDR1 SGDLS, CDR2 YYNGEE. The CDR3 runs 15 residues. The CDR3 nucleotides are TGTGCCAGCAGCGTAGAGGGGACAGGGGATCAGCCCCAGCATTTT. This translates into CASSVEGTGDQPQHF.

The chain links TRBV27 to TRBJ2-1, with 7 bases identical to TRBD1. The CDR3 spans 18 residues. After removal of 3 bases from V and 10 bases from J, the junction contained 21 bases not matched to a gene. CDR1 is MNHEY and CDR2 is SMNVEV in the germline V gene (reference sequence). In DNA form, the CDR3 reads TGTGCCAGCAGTTTCACAGGTCTTGGACAGGCCAAATCGGTCGAGCAGTTCTTC. As protein: CASSFTGLGQAKSVEQFF.

This clone was recorded only once. This rearrangement joins TRBV7-8 to TRBJ1-1; D perhaps matches TRBD1 (6 bases). The germline V gene has CDR1 SGHVS and CDR2 FQNEAQ. The CDR3 sequence is 15 residues long. V was pared by 8 bases and J by 6 bases, with 22 bases between. CDR3 in amino acids: CASRIAPYREAEAFF. Here the CDR3 DNA reads TGTGCCAGCCGAATAGCGCCGTACAGGGAGGCTGAAGCTTTCTTT.

The chain couples TRBV16 to TRBJ2-7; D remains ambiguous. The CDR3 is 12 residues long. Per the germline V gene, CDR1 is KGHSY and CDR2 is FQNENV. V was cut by 2 bases and J by 4 bases, with 6 bases left in between. CDR3 DNA: TGTGCCAGCAGCCAAACCCGATACGAGCAGTACTTC. This translates into CASSQTRYEQYF.

The J gene is TRBJ2-5, the V gene TRBV7-9, with TRBD1 matching over 9 bases. The V gene's germline CDR1 is SEHNR and CDR2 FQNEAQ (reference sequence). The V and J ends lost 5 bases and 4 bases, in that order; junction bases with no gene match: 14. The CDR3 is 17 amino acids. The CDR3 DNA reads as TGTGCCAGCAGCCCCTACAGGGGGCGCACCCGCGGAGAGACCCAGTACTTC. Residues: CASSPYRGRTRGETQYF.

This clone showed up many times. The CDR3 DNA reads as TGCGCCAGCAGCCAGGGATTATCGGGACTCCGGGCCGAGCAGTACTTC. Its translation is CASSQGLSGLRAEQYF. The chain is built from TRBV4-1 and TRBJ2-7; weak D call: TRBD2 (6 bases). This CDR3 has 16 residues. V lost 3 bases to trimming and J lost 6 bases, with 21 bases between them. Germline V gives CDR1 MGHRA, CDR2 YSYEKL.

The chain combines TRBV5-1 with TRBJ2-2, with D possibly TRBD2 on 6 matching bases. Germline-derived CDR1 and CDR2 are SGHRS and YFSETQ. The CDR3 covers 15 residues. V lost 6 bases to trimming and J lost 1 base, with 13 bases between them. CDR3: CASTPGLRNTGELFF. In DNA form, the CDR3 reads TGCGCCAGCACCCCGGGACTTAGGAACACCGGGGAGCTGTTTTTT.

CDR3 protein: CASTPSTSGYNEQFF. The CDR3, as DNA: TGTGCCAGCACCCCTAGTACTAGCGGTTACAATGAGCAGTTCTTC. The chain carries TRBV11-2 and TRBJ2-1; 8 bases line up with TRBD2. The V gene end was trimmed by 7 bases and the J gene end by 4 bases; junction bases not matched to a gene: 9. This CDR3 comprises 15 residues. CDR1 and CDR2 from the germline V gene are SGHAT and FQNNGV. The full variable domain, with the rest looked up from reference TRBV11-2 and TRBJ2-1, is EAGVAQSPRYKIIEKRQSVAFWCNPISGHATLYWYQQILGQGPKLLIQFQNNGVVDDSQLPKDRFSAERLKGVDSTLKIQPAKLEDSAVYLCASTPSTSGYNEQFFGPGTRLTVL.

J is TRBJ1-1 and V is TRBV29-1; tentatively, D is TRBD1 (5 bases). V lost 7 bases and J lost 7, with 19 bases in between. The CDR3 sequence is 13 residues long. CDR1 is SQVTM, CDR2 ANQGSEA, per germline. Here the CDR3 reads CSALGEFGGEAFF. The CDR3 DNA is TGCAGCGCCCTCGGAGAGTTTGGGGGTGAAGCTTTCTTT.

The chain has TRBV21-1 and TRBJ2-5; TRBD1 was called by the table and not checked on the DNA. TRBV21-1 constitutes a pseudogene. The CDR3 loop spans 18 amino acids. Written as DNA, the CDR3 is TGTGCCAGCAGCTCACCCCGAGGGAACAGGGGGCTCCAAGAGACCCAGTACTTC. It codes for CASSSPRGNRGLQETQYF.

The chain couples TRBV28 to TRBJ2-5; no definite D call. CDR3 length equals 12 residues. Between the trimmed V and J ends, which lost 6 bases and 5 bases, there was a span of 10 bases. Germline-derived CDR1 and CDR2 are MDHEN and SYDVKM. The CDR3: CASSPSRETQYF. CDR3 coding DNA: TGTGCCAGCAGCCCTTCGAGGGAGACCCAGTACTTC.

The chain couples TRBV29-1 to TRBJ1-1; D remains unclear. The CDR3 runs to 13 residues. Per germline, CDR1 SQVTM and CDR2 ANQGSEA. Between the trimmed V and J ends, which lost 4 bases and 1 base, there was a span of 10 bases. The CDR3 loop reads CSVGRHQNTEAFF. The CDR3 DNA sequence: TGCAGCGTTGGGCGACACCAGAACACTGAAGCTTTCTTT.

This sequence joins TRBV30 and TRBJ2-7; TRBD2 aligns across 9 bases. The V and J ends lost 2 bases and 2 bases, in that order; junction bases with no gene match: 4. Germline V gene data show CDR1 as GTSNPN and CDR2 as SVGIG (reference sequence). The CDR3 runs to 14 residues. Here the CDR3 reads CAWSMGGRAYEQYF. CDR3 DNA: TGTGCCTGGAGTATGGGCGGGAGGGCCTACGAGCAGTACTTC.

This clone was seen ten or more times. This CDR3 is also generated by other DNA sequences in the sample. V and J are TRBV13 and TRBJ2-1; 9 bases are shared with TRBD1. This CDR3 contains 15 residues. Trimming cost V 0 bases and J 8 bases; bases outside gene matches: 5. The germline V gene encodes CDR1 PRHDT and CDR2 FYEKMQ (reference sequence). CDR3 nucleotides: TGTGCCAGCAGCTTAGGGGGACAGGGTTTGCATGAGCAGTTCTTC. Its protein is CASSLGGQGLHEQFF.

In regard to this clone: A read error likely explains this, since a far larger clone differs by one base. The same CDR3 arises from other DNA sequences in this sample as well. The genes are TRBV4-1 and TRBJ2-5, with a possible D match to TRBD1 (5 bases). Looked up from germline, CDR1 is MGHRA and CDR2 is YSYEKL. The CDR3 consists of 15 residues. CDR3 region: CASSHNVETAYEQYF. The CDR3 DNA follows: TGTGCCAGCAGCCACAACGTTGAGACAGCCTACGAGCAATACTTC.

J is TRBJ2-6 and V is TRBV4-3, with D perhaps TRBD2 (6 bases). There are 18 residues in the CDR3. Germline assignment: CDR1 LGHNA and CDR2 YSLEER. V gave up 0 bases and J gave up 0 bases, with 12 bases separating them. The CDR3 coding sequence is TGCGCCAGCAGCCAAGATACGGGGGTGTACTCTGGGGCCAACGTCCTGACTTTC. It translates to CASSQDTGVYSGANVLTF.

The gene calls are TRBV2 and TRBJ1-6; a possible D gene is TRBD1 (6 bases). CDR1 and CDR2 from the germline V gene are SNHLY and FYNNEI. Trimming cost V 6 bases and J 7 bases, with 13 bases left between them. This CDR3 is built from 14 residues. This chain's CDR3 is CASSQQGSNSPLHF. CDR3 DNA: TGTGCCAGCAGCCAACAGGGTTCCAATTCACCCCTCCACTTT. The variable domain in full, completed from reference TRBV2 and TRBJ1-6, reads EPEVTQTPSHQVTQMGQEVILRCVPISNHLYFYWYRQILGQKVEFLVSFYNNEISEKSEIFDDQFSVERPDGSNFTLKIRSTKLEDSAMYFCASSQQGSNSPLHFGNGTRLTVT.

The chain combines TRBV15 with TRBJ1-1; D is unclear. CDR3 length: 14 amino acids. Per germline, CDR1 LNHNV and CDR2 YYDKDF (reference sequence). Between the trimmed V and J ends, which lost 3 bases and 1 base, there was a span of 9 bases. The CDR3 reads CATSRPDTNTEAFF. DNA for the CDR3: TGTGCCACCAGCAGGCCAGACACGAACACTGAAGCTTTCTTT.

The chain joins TRBV6-6 to TRBJ1-5; no definite D call. CDR1 is MNHNY and CDR2 is SVGAGI in the germline V gene (reference sequence). V lost 1 base to trimming and J lost 0 bases, with 10 bases between them. This CDR3 contains 16 residues. The DNA for the CDR3 is TGTGCCAGCAGTTACTGGCAGAACGGTAGCAATCAGCCCCAGCATTTT. Translation gives CASSYWQNGSNQPQHF.

The chain couples TRBV10-3 to TRBJ2-3; D not certain. Germline V gives CDR1 ENHRY, CDR2 SYGVKD. V lost 10 bases to trimming and J lost 4 bases, with 9 bases between them. CDR3 size: 11 residues. CDR3 DNA: TGTGCCACCCGAGGAGCAGATACGCAGTATTTT. Its protein product is CATRGADTQYF.